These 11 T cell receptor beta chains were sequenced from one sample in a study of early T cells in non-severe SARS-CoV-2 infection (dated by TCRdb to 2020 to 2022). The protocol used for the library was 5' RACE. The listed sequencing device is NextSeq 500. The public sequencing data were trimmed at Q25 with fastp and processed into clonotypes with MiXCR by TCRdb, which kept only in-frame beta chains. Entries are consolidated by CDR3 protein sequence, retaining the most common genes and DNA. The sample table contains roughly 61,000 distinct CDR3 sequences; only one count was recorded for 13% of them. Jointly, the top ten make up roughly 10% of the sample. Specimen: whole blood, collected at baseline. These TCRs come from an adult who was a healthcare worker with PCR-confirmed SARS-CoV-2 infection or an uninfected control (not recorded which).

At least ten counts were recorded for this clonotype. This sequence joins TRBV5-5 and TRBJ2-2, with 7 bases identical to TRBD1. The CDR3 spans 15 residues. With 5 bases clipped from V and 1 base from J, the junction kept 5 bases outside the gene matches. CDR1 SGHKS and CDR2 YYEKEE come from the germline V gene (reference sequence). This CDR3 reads CASRAGTVNTGELFF. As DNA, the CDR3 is TGTGCCAGCAGAGCCGGGACAGTGAACACCGGGGAGCTGTTTTTT.

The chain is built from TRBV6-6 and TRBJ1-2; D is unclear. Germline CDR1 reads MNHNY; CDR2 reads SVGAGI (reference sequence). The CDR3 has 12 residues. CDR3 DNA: TGTGCTGTCGGGTCCAGCGGAGAGGGCTACACCTTC. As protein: CAVGSSGEGYTF.

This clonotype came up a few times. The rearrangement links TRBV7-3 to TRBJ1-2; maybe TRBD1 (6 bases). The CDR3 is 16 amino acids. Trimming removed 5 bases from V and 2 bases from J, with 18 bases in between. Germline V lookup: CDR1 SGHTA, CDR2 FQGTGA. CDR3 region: CASSPGVGDFNYGYTF. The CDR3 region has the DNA TGTGCCAGCAGCCCAGGGGTGGGGGACTTCAACTATGGCTACACCTTC.

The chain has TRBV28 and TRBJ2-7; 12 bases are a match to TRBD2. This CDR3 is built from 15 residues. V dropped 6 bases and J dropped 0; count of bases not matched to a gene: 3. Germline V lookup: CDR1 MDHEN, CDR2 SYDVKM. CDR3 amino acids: CASRLGLAGSYEQYF. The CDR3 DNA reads TGTGCCAGCAGGCTGGGACTAGCGGGCTCCTACGAGCAGTACTTC.

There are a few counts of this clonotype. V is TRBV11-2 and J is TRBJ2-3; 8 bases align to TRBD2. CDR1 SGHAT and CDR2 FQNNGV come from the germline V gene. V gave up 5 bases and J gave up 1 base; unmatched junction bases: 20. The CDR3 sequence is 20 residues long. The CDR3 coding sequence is TGTGCCAGCAGCCCACTCGGGGGCTTGAGGGCGGGAGGTCGCACAGATACGCAGTATTTT. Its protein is CASSPLGGLRAGGRTDTQYF.

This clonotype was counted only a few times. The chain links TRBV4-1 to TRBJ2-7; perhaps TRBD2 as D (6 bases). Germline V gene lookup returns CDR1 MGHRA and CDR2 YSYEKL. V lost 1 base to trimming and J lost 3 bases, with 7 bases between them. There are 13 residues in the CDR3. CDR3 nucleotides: TGCGCCAGCAGCCAAGGAGCGGGCTACGAGCAGTACTTC. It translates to CASSQGAGYEQYF.

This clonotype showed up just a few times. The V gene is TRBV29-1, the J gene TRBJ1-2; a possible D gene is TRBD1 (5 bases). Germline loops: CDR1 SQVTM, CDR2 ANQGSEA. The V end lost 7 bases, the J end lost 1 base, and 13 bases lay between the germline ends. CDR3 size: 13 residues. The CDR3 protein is CSAGAGLNYGYTF. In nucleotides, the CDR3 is TGCAGCGCTGGGGCAGGGCTTAACTATGGCTACACCTTC.

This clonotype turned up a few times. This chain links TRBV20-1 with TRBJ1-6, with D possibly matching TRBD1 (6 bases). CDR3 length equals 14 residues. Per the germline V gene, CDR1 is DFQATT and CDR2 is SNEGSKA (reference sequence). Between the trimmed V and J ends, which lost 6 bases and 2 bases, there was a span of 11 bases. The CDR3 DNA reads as TGCAGTGCAGGCAGGGGTCCCTATAATTCACCCCTCCACTTT. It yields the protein CSAGRGPYNSPLHF.

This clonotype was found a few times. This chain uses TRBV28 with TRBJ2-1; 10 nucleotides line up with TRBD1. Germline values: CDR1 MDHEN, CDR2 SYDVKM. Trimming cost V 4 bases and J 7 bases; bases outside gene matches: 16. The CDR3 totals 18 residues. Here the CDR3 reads CASSSFAPGQGPSNEQFF. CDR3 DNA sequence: TGTGCCAGCAGTTCCTTTGCCCCGGGACAGGGGCCTTCAAATGAGCAGTTCTTC.

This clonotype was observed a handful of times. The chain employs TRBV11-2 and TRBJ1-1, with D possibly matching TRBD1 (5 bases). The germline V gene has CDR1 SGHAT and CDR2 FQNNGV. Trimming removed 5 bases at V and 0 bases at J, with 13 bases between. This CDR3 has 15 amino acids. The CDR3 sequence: CASSPPGPLNTEAFF. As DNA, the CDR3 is TGTGCCAGCAGCCCTCCGGGACCCTTGAACACTGAAGCTTTCTTT.

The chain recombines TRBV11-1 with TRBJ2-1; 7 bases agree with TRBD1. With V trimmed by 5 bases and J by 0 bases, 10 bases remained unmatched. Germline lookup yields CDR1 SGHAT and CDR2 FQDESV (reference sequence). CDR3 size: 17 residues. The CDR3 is CASSAGDSLYSYNEQFF. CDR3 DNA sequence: TGTGCCAGCAGCGCTGGGGACAGCCTTTACTCCTACAATGAGCAGTTCTTC.